This T cell receptor (beta chain) was identified in a study of blood T cell repertoires in COVID-19 (TCRdb year 2020). The study in broad terms: Samples from collaborators originated in the United States, Italy and Spain and spanned both the acute and convalescent phases of COVID-19. Where available, HLA class I and class II types were obtained from metadata supplied by the sample provider rather than from assay-based typing. The samples were drawn from two sources: the first 160 participants of the ongoing ImmuneRACE study, and 1,200 or so subjects contributed by 6 global collaborators. The dataset comprised deeply sampled blood TCRbeta repertoires from subjects exposed to, actively infected with, or recovered from COVID-19. A de-identified subject ID, COVID-19 status, age in years and sex were almost always included in the sample metadata. The repertoires were made available in a free public database intended to serve as a resource for research on the immune response to SARS-CoV-2. The material from the prospective study consisted of cDNA or gDNA derived from T cells, B-cell-depleted T cells, or PBMCs.

Turning to this clone: No antigen is known for it. Per-base quality was not reported, and no clone a single base away is much larger than it.

The paper as a whole reports these results and caveats: Clinical and demographic metadata were provided uncurated, with the amount varying by source and participant.

Enrolling through a virtual design, the prospective study's participants ranged in age from roughly 18 to 95 years and lived across about two dozen United States geographic areas. To assign participants to cohorts, the prospective study relied on clinical history that participants themselves reported in a screening survey and a study questionnaire. Recovered participants in ImmuneRACE Cohort 3 were defined as having two consecutive negative NP/OP PCR tests, clearance from a healthcare professional, or resolution of symptoms. In the prospective study, whole blood, serum and a nasopharyngeal or oropharyngeal swab were collected from each participant by mobile phlebotomists. Prospective study participants could optionally give additional blood draws and questionnaires over an approximately two-month period. Before DNA extraction, blood samples from the prospective study were shipped at room temperature or frozen.

TCRbeta CDR3 regions were amplified from genomic DNA by means of the immunoSEQ Assay, a bias-controlled multiplex PCR. In the original analysis: The number of nucleated cells in each sample was estimated from the amplification of reference gene primers within the assay. To quantify the absolute abundance of each unique TCRbeta CDR3 rearrangement, sequence reads were collapsed and filtered. Productive Simpson clonality was computed per sample as the square root of Simpson's diversity index over productive rearrangements. Drawn from immuneACCESS, this table holds only the in-frame rearrangements with V and J called that TCRdb kept. Clones are partly lost; checked studies trace under half to an unresolved V gene and leave the rest unexplained. That table supplies the V and J calls and clone size; D and trimming were determined from the DNA. This sample lists about 180,000 clones; around 88% were detected once. The leading ten clones occupy more than 7.5% of the sample.

This TCR derives from a woman in her thirties who had recovered from COVID-19. The specimen was PBMCs or T cells enriched from blood (not recorded which).

The CDR3 sequence is CASSYPGQPLHF. The DNA reads TGTGCCAGCAGTTACCCCGGACAGCCCCTCCACTTT. The chain is assembled from TRBV6-5 and TRBJ1-6; TRBD1 might be the D gene, on 6 matching bases. From the germline V gene, CDR1 is MNHEY and CDR2 is SVGAGI. V was cut back by 2 bases and J by 13 bases, leaving a gap of 9 bases between them. There are 12 amino acids in the CDR3, from cysteine to phenylalanine inclusive. Only the CDR3 part of the read is kept: 36 bases, read in frame from the first base.